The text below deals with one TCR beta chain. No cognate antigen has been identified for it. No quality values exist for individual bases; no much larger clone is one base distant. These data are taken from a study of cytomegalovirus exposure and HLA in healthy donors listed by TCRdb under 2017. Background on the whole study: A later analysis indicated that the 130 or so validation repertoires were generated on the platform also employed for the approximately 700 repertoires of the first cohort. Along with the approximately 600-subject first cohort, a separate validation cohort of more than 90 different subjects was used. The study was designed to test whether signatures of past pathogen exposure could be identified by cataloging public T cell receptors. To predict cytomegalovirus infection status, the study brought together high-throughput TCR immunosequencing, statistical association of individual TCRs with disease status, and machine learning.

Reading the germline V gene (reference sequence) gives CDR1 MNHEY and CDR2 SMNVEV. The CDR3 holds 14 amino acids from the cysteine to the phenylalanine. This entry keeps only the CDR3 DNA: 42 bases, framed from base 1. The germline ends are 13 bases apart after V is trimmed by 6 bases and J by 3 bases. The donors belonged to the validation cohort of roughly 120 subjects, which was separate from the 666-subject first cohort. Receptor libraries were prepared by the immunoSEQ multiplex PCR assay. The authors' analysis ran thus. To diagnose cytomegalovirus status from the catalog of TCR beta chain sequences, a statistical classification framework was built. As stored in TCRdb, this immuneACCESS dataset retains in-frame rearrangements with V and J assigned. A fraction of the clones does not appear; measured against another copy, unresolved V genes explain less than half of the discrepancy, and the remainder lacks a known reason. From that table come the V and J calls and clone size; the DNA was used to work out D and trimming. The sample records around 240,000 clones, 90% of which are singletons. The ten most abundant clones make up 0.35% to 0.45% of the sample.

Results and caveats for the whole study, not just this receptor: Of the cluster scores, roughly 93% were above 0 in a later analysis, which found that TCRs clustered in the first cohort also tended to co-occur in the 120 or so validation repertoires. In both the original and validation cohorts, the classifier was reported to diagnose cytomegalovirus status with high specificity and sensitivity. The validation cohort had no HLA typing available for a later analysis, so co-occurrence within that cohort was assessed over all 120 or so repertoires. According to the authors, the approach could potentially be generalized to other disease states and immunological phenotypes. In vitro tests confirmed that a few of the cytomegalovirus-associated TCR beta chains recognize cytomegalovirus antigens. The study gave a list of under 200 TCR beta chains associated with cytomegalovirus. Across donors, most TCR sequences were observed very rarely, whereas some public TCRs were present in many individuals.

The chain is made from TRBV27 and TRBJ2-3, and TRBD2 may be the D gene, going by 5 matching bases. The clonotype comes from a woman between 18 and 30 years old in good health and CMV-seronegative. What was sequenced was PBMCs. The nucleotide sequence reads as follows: TGTGCCAGCAGCGTAGCCCCGGGGACAGATACGCAGTATTTT. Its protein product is CASSVAPGTDTQYF.